This is a list of T cell receptor beta chains from one sample in a study of sequential checkpoint blockade in melanoma. Assay used: immunoSEQ multiplex PCR; TCRdb lists only in-frame clones, some missing. The sample consists of under 20,000 clones, approximately 74% of them appearing once. Source: CD8+ T cells sorted from blood (inferred from file names), taken from a patient given nivolumab and ipilimumab in sequence. Receptors originate from a human donor with melanoma. Both conserved end residues are part of each CDR3. D genes are given only for firm matches. The size entry is marked missing in some rows and otherwise reads once, few, many or a size class.

>TRBJ2-1|TRBD2|TRBV11-2|NA
CASSYGGRAMDEQFF
TGTGCCAGCAGCTACGGCGGGAGGGCCATGGATGAGCAGTTCTTC
>TRBJ1-5|TRBD1|TRBV6-5|NA
CASGAGGLNQPQHF
TGTGCCTCGGGGGCAGGGGGCTTAAATCAGCCCCAGCATTTT
>TRBJ2-1|NA|TRBV9|NA
CASSVSRERGDEQFF
TGTGCCAGCAGCGTATCCAGGGAACGAGGCGATGAGCAGTTCTTC
>TRBJ1-3|TRBD1|TRBV2|medium-sized
CARSTGDSGNTIYF
TGTGCCAGGAGCACAGGGGACTCTGGAAACACCATATATTTT
>TRBJ1-2|NA|TRBV6-1|NA
CAGGYGYTF
TGTGCCGGAGGTTATGGCTACACCTTC
>TRBJ2-2|NA|TRBV27|NA
CASSGTNTGELFF
TGTGCCAGTTCCGGGACGAACACCGGGGAGCTGTTTTTT
>TRBJ1-6|NA|TRBV10-2|NA
CASSETDTNSPLHF
TGCGCCAGCAGTGAGACAGATACCAATTCACCCCTCCACTTT
>TRBJ1-1|TRBD1|TRBV13|NA
CASSDRQGIEAFF
TGTGCCAGCAGCGATCGACAGGGAATTGAAGCTTTCTTT
>TRBJ1-1|NA|TRBV11-2|NA
CASSFSVGRTEAFF
TGTGCCAGCAGCTTCTCGGTTGGGAGGACTGAAGCTTTCTTT
>TRBJ2-7|NA|TRBV28|NA
CASSFHGGTYEQYF
TGTGCCAGCAGTTTTCACGGGGGTACCTACGAGCAGTACTTC
>TRBJ1-4|TRBD1|TRBV10-3|NA
CAISESSGGAEKLFF
TGTGCCATCAGTGAGTCTTCAGGGGGTGCCGAAAAACTGTTTTTT
>TRBJ1-2|NA|TRBV27|NA
CASSSGTIYGYTF
TGTGCCAGCAGCTCAGGGACAATCTATGGCTACACCTTC
>TRBJ2-3|NA|TRBV19|NA
CASRSGTDTQYF
TGTGCCAGTAGAAGCGGTACAGATACGCAGTATTTT
>TRBJ1-4|NA|TRBV4-2|few
CASSPSEEGATNEKLFF
TGTGCCAGCAGCCCTTCAGAGGAAGGGGCAACTAATGAAAAACTGTTTTTT
>TRBJ2-1|TRBD2|TRBV28|few
CASSFLGTSGNNEQFF
TGTGCCAGCAGTTTTCTCGGGACTAGCGGAAACAATGAGCAGTTCTTC
>TRBJ2-1|NA|TRBV7-9|NA
CASKNGGGEQFF
TGTGCCAGCAAAAACGGGGGAGGTGAGCAGTTCTTC
>TRBJ2-7|NA|TRBV4-3|NA
CASSQGPGLSYEQYF
TGCGCCAGCAGCCAAGGACCTGGACTTTCCTACGAGCAGTACTTC